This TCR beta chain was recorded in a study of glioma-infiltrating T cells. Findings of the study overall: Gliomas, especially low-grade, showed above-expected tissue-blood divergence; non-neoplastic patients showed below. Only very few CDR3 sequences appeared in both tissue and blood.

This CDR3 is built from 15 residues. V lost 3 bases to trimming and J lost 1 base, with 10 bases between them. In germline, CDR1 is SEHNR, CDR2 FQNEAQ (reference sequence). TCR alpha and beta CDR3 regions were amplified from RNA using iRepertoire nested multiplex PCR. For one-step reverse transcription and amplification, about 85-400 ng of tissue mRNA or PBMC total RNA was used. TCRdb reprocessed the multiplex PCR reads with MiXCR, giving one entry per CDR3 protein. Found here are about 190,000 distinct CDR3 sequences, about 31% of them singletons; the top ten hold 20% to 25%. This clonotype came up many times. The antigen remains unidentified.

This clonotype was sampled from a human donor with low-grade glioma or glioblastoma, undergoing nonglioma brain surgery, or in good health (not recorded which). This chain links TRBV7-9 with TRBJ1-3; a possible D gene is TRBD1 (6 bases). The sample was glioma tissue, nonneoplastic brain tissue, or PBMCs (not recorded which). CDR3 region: CASSFDRWSGNTIYF. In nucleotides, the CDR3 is TGTGCCAGCAGCTTCGACAGGTGGTCTGGAAACACCATATATTTT.